The 21 T cell receptor beta chains presented below share a single source sample, sequenced in a study of blood T cell repertoires in COVID-19. Profiled with immunoSEQ multiplex PCR; TCRdb holds only in-frame clones, not every one. In the table there are about 320,000 clones, about 85% of which are singletons. Sequencing was carried out using PBMCs or T cells enriched from blood (not recorded which). The receptors come from a woman aged 30 to 39 who had been exposed to COVID-19.

CDR3 sequence reads: CASSKTSGNLNEQFF. CDR3 DNA: TGCGCCAGCAGCAAGACTAGCGGGAATCTCAATGAGCAGTTCTTC. The chain carries TRBV5-1 and TRBJ2-1; 11 nucleotides align to TRBD2. The CDR3 consists of 15 residues. Germline CDR1 SGHRS, CDR2 YFSETQ. The V segment lost 4 bases and the J segment 6 bases; nucleotides outside the gene matches: 6.

The chain uses TRBV27 and TRBJ1-3, with 8 bases aligning to TRBD1. Germline V CDR1 and CDR2: MNHEY, SMNVEV (reference sequence). V trimming: 5 bases; J trimming: 4 bases; junction bases outside the gene matches: 10. The CDR3 spans 16 residues. This CDR3 reads CASSPWTGTEGNTIYF. The CDR3 nucleotides are TGTGCCAGCAGTCCTTGGACAGGGACAGAAGGAAACACCATATATTTT.

This clone was recorded only once. This chain links TRBV5-1 with TRBJ1-2; 8 bases align to TRBD1. CDR1 is SGHRS and CDR2 is YFSETQ in the germline V gene. This CDR3 has 13 amino acids. Trimming removed 1 base from V and 8 bases from J; junction bases left unmatched: 4. As DNA, the CDR3 is TGCGCCAGCAGCTTGCAGGGGGCTGACGGCTACACCTTC. Protein: CASSLQGADGYTF.

V usage is TRBV30 and J usage is TRBJ1-4; D is undetermined. Germline lookup yields CDR1 GTSNPN and CDR2 SVGIG (reference sequence). The CDR3 is made up of 16 amino acids. Deletions cut 2 bases from V and 8 bases from J, with 21 bases between. CDR3 loop: CAWSQGITFSGEKLFF. In DNA, the CDR3 is TGTGCCTGGAGTCAAGGCATCACATTTTCGGGGGAAAAACTGTTTTTT. Combining the CDR3 with reference TRBV30 and TRBJ1-4 gives the whole variable domain SQTIHQWPATLVQPVGSPLSLECTVEGTSNPNLYWYRQAAGRGLQLLFYSVGIGQISSEVPQNLSASRPQDRQFILSSKKLLLSDSGFYLCAWSQGITFSGEKLFFGSGTQLSVL.

This clone was picked up one time. This chain connects TRBV5-6 to TRBJ1-6; D is unclear. Germline V gene sequence: CDR1 SGHDT, CDR2 YYEEEE. The V end was cut by 1 base, the J end by 2 bases, with 10 bases between. The CDR3 totals 16 residues. The CDR3 coding sequence is TGTGCCAGCAGCTTGCATTCGGGGACCTATAATTCACCCCTCCACTTT. This sequence encodes CASSLHSGTYNSPLHF.

This sequence joins TRBV14 and TRBJ2-7; no clear D gene. V lost 1 base, J lost 0 bases, and 13 bases lay in between. CDR1 SGHDN and CDR2 FVKESK come from the germline V gene. The CDR3 covers 16 residues. The CDR3 spells CASSQVEVWSSYEQYF. For the CDR3, the DNA is TGTGCCAGCAGCCAAGTAGAGGTCTGGAGCTCCTACGAGCAGTACTTC.

There are a few counts of this clone. J is TRBJ1-2 and V is TRBV4-1; a weak D match, TRBD1 (5 bases). The V gene's germline CDR1 is MGHRA and CDR2 YSYEKL. Deletions cut 1 base from V and 8 bases from J, with 20 bases between. The CDR3 has 16 residues. The DNA of the CDR3 is TGCGCCAGCAGCCAAGCCGGGAGCGGTGCAGGGAAAGGCTACACCTTC. Translated: CASSQAGSGAGKGYTF.

The gene calls are TRBV7-9 and TRBJ1-3, with a tentative D call TRBD1 (6 bases). This CDR3 contains 15 residues. The V end lost 4 bases, the J end lost 4 bases, and 14 bases lay between the germline ends. Germline V gene data show CDR1 as SEHNR and CDR2 as FQNEAQ (reference sequence). CDR3 loop: CASSSGEGSGNTIYF. CDR3 in DNA: TGTGCCAGCAGCTCAGGGGAGGGCTCGGGAAACACCATATATTTT.

J is TRBJ2-6 and V is TRBV25-1; D unclear. This CDR3 contains 12 residues. V was trimmed by 8 bases and J by 4 bases, leaving 6 bases between them. Germline V gene lookup returns CDR1 MGHDK and CDR2 SYGVNS. DNA for the CDR3: TGTGCCAGCCACCAGGGGGCCAACGTCCTGACTTTC. Residues: CASHQGANVLTF.

The chain couples TRBV2 to TRBJ1-2; D unclear. V lost 7 bases and J 1 base, leaving 13 bases between the germline ends. Germline CDR1 reads SNHLY; CDR2 reads FYNNEI. This CDR3 spans 14 amino acids. The CDR3 sequence: CASILGLLNYGYTF. CDR3 bases: TGTGCCAGCATCCTAGGACTCCTTAACTATGGCTACACCTTC.

The chain employs TRBV19 and TRBJ2-5; the D gene is possibly TRBD1 (5 bases). This CDR3 spans 13 amino acids. V lost 6 bases to trimming and J lost 4 bases, with 12 bases between them. Germline loops: CDR1 LNHDA, CDR2 SQIVND (reference sequence). CDR3 in DNA: TGTGCCAGTAGCAAAGGGGAACGAGAGACCCAGTACTTC. Translation gives CASSKGERETQYF.

The CDR3 is CASSSEAVYEQFF. As DNA, the CDR3 is TGTGCCAGCAGCTCGGAGGCCGTCTATGAGCAGTTCTTC. This chain links TRBV7-2 with TRBJ2-1; D might be TRBD2 (5 bases). The V gene lost 4 bases and the J gene lost 8 bases, with 12 bases spanning the gap. Germline CDR1 SGHTA, CDR2 FQGNSA. The CDR3 extends over 13 amino acids.

This chain connects TRBV11-3 to TRBJ2-1; D is possibly TRBD2 (6 bases). V gave up 2 bases and J gave up 7 bases, with 18 bases separating them. The CDR3 has 16 residues. The germline CDR1 and CDR2 sequences are SGHNT and YENEEA. The chain's CDR3 is CASSLSYSGGGNEQFF. For the CDR3, the DNA is TGTGCCAGCAGCTTATCCTACTCCGGGGGTGGGAATGAGCAGTTCTTC.

The chain carries TRBV19 and TRBJ1-2; a possible D gene is TRBD1 (6 bases). This CDR3 spans 13 amino acids. Trimming stripped 7 bases from V and 4 bases from J, with 13 bases between. Germline V gene lookup returns CDR1 LNHDA and CDR2 SQIVND (reference sequence). CDR3 sequence: CASMGRGVYGYTF. The CDR3 DNA is TGTGCCAGTATGGGCAGGGGTGTCTATGGCTACACCTTC.

This chain connects TRBV4-2 to TRBJ1-4, with TRBD1 identical over 7 bases. CDR3 length: 15 amino acids. The germline gives CDR1 LGHNA, CDR2 YNFKEQ. V was pared by 4 bases and J by 3 bases, with 5 bases of the junction left unmatched. The chain's CDR3 is CASSLDGTANEKLFF. In DNA form, the CDR3 reads TGTGCCAGCAGCCTAGACGGGACAGCTAATGAAAAACTGTTTTTT.

The sample holds one count of this clone. The genes are TRBV5-6 and TRBJ2-2, with D possibly matching TRBD2 (6 bases). CDR1 is SGHDT and CDR2 is YYEEEE in the germline V gene. This CDR3 is built from 18 residues. The V end lost 1 base, the J end lost 0 bases, and 16 bases lay between the germline ends. DNA for the CDR3: TGTGCCAGCAGCTTGCCCCCTTGGGAGGAGACGAACACCGGGGAGCTGTTTTTT. Protein product: CASSLPPWEETNTGELFF. The full variable domain, with the rest looked up from reference TRBV5-6 and TRBJ2-2, is DAGVTQSPTHLIKTRGQQVTLRCSPKSGHDTVSWYQQALGQGPQFIFQYYEEEERQRGNFPDRFSGHQFPNYSSELNVNALLLGDSALYLCASSLPPWEETNTGELFFGEGSRLTVL.

This clone was picked up one time. The gene calls are TRBV9 and TRBJ1-4; D is uncertain. CDR3 length: 17 residues. Trimming took off 0 bases at V and 0 bases at J, with 12 bases between the two ends. Per the germline V gene, CDR1 is SGDLS and CDR2 is YYNGEE. CDR3 DNA: TGTGCCAGCAGCGTAGACTCAACAGATACAACTAATGAAAAACTGTTTTTT. Residues: CASSVDSTDTTNEKLFF.

V and J are TRBV11-2 and TRBJ1-2; D is possibly TRBD1 (5 bases). CDR1 is SGHAT, CDR2 FQNNGV, per germline. The CDR3 consists of 14 residues. V was clipped by 1 base and J by 3 bases, with 9 bases between them. CDR3 in amino acids: CASSLVGGDYGYTF. The CDR3 DNA follows: TGTGCCAGCAGCTTAGTTGGGGGGGACTATGGCTACACCTTC.

The chain combines TRBV11-3 with TRBJ2-1; 8 bases map to TRBD1. The germline gives CDR1 SGHNT, CDR2 YENEEA. Trimming cost V 7 bases and J 9 bases; bases outside gene matches: 14. The CDR3 is 15 amino acids. The CDR3 DNA reads as TGTGCCAGCAACCCCCGGACAGGGACGCAAGGTGAGCAGTTCTTC. This gives the protein CASNPRTGTQGEQFF.

Only one count was recorded for this clone. The chain recombines TRBV29-1 with TRBJ2-2; D is undetermined. The CDR3 spans 11 residues. V was shortened by 0 bases and J by 11 bases, with 7 bases between the two germline ends. Germline lookup yields CDR1 SQVTM and CDR2 ANQGSEA. CDR3 sequence: CSVEDPSELFF. CDR3 bases: TGCAGCGTTGAAGATCCATCCGAGCTGTTTTTT.

This clone was counted a few times. V gene TRBV5-1 combines with J gene TRBJ2-5; D remains unclear. The CDR3 covers 15 residues. Germline CDR1 SGHRS, CDR2 YFSETQ. V was trimmed by 0 bases and J by 4 bases, leaving 13 bases between them. Here the CDR3 reads CASSLATGFPETQYF. CDR3 nucleotides: TGCGCCAGCAGCTTGGCCACGGGTTTTCCAGAGACCCAGTACTTC.